The TCR beta chain under discussion was sequenced for a study of identical twins (dated by TCRdb to about 2016). In the study overall: TCR alpha and beta repertoires from monozygotic twins, unrelated adults of various ages and cord blood were deep-sequenced to test whether fetal clonotypes persist. To rule out contamination, the twin experiments were replicated at different times with different library preparation protocols.

All donors were healthy Caucasians. The twin cohort consisted of three pairs of female monozygotic twins, all aged roughly 18 to 29 years. CD4+ and CD8+ T cell populations were isolated with positive isolation kits from Invitrogen. The library was generated by 5' RACE. TCRdb names Illumina HiSeq 2000 as the instrument used. A universal primer binding site was introduced by template switching, and a unique molecular identifier was present in the final cDNA, enabling accurate counting of TCR cDNA molecules. Specific primers in the conserved constant-segment region were used to synthesize first-strand cDNA for TCR alpha and beta chains. To control for contamination, each cDNA library was double barcoded with a SMART-Mk sample barcode plus Illumina barcodes. TruSeq adapter sequences, together with Illumina sample barcodes, were added in two successive PCR steps. TCR alpha and beta cDNA libraries were sequenced on the Illumina HiSeq platform with custom primers. The authors processed their data as follows. MiGEC processed the raw reads to extract unique molecular identifiers, while MiXCR was used to determine the CDR3 positions. Recombination models were inferred per individual with the repgenHMM and IGoR tools using an EM algorithm. Shared clonotypes were analyzed with the tcR package in R, and sharing was normalized by the product of cloneset sizes. To study raw recombination free of thymic and clonal selection effects, out-of-frame nonproductive sequences were analyzed. TCRdb handled the public reads itself, with Q25 trimming in fastp and clone calling in MiXCR, and kept productive beta chains. Entries are consolidated by CDR3 protein sequence, retaining the most common genes and DNA. TCRdb, rather than the study authors, made the V and J calls. In this sample the table shows 500,000 to 600,000 distinct CDR3 sequences, approximately 22% of which occur a single time. The ten largest make up 0.8% to 1% of the sample.

The paper as a whole reports these results and caveats: Fewer insertions were carried by abundant cord blood beta clonotypes, a similar but weaker trend appeared in young adult naive repertoires, and no such trend appeared in memory repertoires. Conclusions relied on cross-sectional statistical analysis, since the same donors could not be followed over many years. In monozygotic twins, recombination models systematically underestimated out-of-frame TCR alpha sharing, but the models matched the sharing seen between unrelated individuals. Zero-insertion analyses could be partly confounded by invariant T cells such as MAIT and iNKT, though diverse VJ usage argued against such confounding for most clonotypes. Compared with coincidental sharing between unrelated individuals, an excess of low generation-probability sequences was observed among out-of-frame TCR alpha sequences shared between twins. A weaker excess of twin sharing was found in beta out-of-frame sequences because the signal-to-noise ratio was lowered by fewer shared sequences.

As to this clonotype: Its antigen is unknown. No base qualities exist here, and no much larger clone lies one base off it.

Separately, the same data were catalogued under a study of T cells expressing NK-cell markers. The second study also describes: In sorted CD3+CD56+NKG2C+, CD3+CD56+NKG2C- and CD3+CD56-NKG2C+ T-cell subsets from 7 to 9 donors, TCR beta-chain repertoires were profiled. Among the eight sequenced donors, only one was HCMV-seronegative, while the other seven were HCMV-seropositive. To restrict sorting to alphabetaTCR-expressing T cells, an anti-gammadeltaTCR antibody was added in several experiments. In a handful of donors, the dominant CD3+CD56+NKG2C+ clonotypes were found to rank among the top 10 CD8+ clonotypes and to make up about 1.0-8% of CD8+ T cells. Those dominant clonotypes were again the most abundant among CD3+CD56-NKG2C+ cells in a handful of donors, at about 28.3-65%. It remained unclear whether the expanded NKG2C-expressing T cell clones were specific for HCMV antigens. The study sequenced eight donors, all healthy volunteers chosen at random: three men and five women. To determine HCMV serostatus, a commercial ELISA kit was used to detect HCMV-specific IgG in serum. Reads were demultiplexed and grouped by UMI with MIGEC, and clonotypes were assembled and quantified with MiTCR. To remove erroneous sequences, TCR cDNA sequences were retained only when supported by two or more reads. Downstream repertoire analysis used the tcR package, and clonotypes were matched across fractions by CDR3 nucleotide sequence plus V segment. Antigen specificity was annotated against VDJdb with VDJmatch, allowing one amino acid substitution in CDR3.

The receptor was derived from a woman aged 18-29 years in good health. Material for sequencing was CD4+ T cells sorted from blood.

The CDR3 region reads CASSLTGFSNEQFF. DNA sequence: TGTGCCAGCAGCCTCACAGGGTTTAGCAATGAGCAGTTCTTC. The rearranged segments are TRBV9 and TRBJ2-1; the best D guess is TRBD1, with 6 bases matching. As encoded in the germline V gene, CDR1 is SGDLS while CDR2 is YYNGEE. From cysteine to phenylalanine, the CDR3 is 14 amino acids long. Only the CDR3 region is kept as DNA, spanning 42 bases read in frame from base 1. Between the V and J ends, shortened by 4 bases and 6 bases respectively, the junction contains 14 bases.